This TCR beta chain comes out of a study of blood T cell repertoires in COVID-19. On the study more broadly: Collection of acute and convalescent COVID-19 samples took place in the United States, Italy and Spain.

Under the authors' procedure: Amplification with reference gene primers provided the estimates of nucleated cell counts. The protocol was immunoSEQ multiplex PCR, while the TCRdb copy is restricted to in-frame clones and leaves out a portion. D and trimming were read from the DNA, whereas the V and J calls and clone size are those reported in that table. Among hundreds of thousands of clones, more than 70% were seen once, and the ten largest hold 10% to 15%. The CDR3 length is 13 residues. V trimming: 5 bases; J trimming: 8 bases; junction bases outside the gene matches: 6. Germline V lookup: CDR1 MDHEN, CDR2 SYDVKM.

The sequenced sample was peripheral blood. The sequence was obtained from a woman aged 45 to 65 with COVID-19, enrolled during active disease. The rearrangement joins TRBV28 to TRBJ1-2; 9 positions agree with TRBD1. The CDR3 loop is CASSPGTGRGYTF. The CDR3 DNA is TGTGCCAGCAGTCCTGGGACAGGGCGCGGCTACACCTTC.